This T cell receptor (beta chain) was retrieved from a study of cytomegalovirus exposure and HLA in healthy donors. The study ran its PCR with 60 Vbeta and 13 Jbeta primers. The assay was immunoSEQ multiplex PCR, and TCRdb's table has in-frame clones only and misses some. The data show roughly 100,000 clones, roughly 83% seen once. Trimming took off 5 bases at V and 4 bases at J, with 8 bases between the two ends. CDR1 and CDR2 from the germline V gene are SGHTA and FQGNSA. CDR3 size: 12 residues. Notes on the study in general: Several of the most significant clusters appeared, in a later analysis, to be linked to common viral pathogens.

In the case of this clone: Its antigen is as yet unknown.

The chain employs TRBV7-2 and TRBJ2-5, with no clear D. Material: PBMCs. The receptor's source is a man in his forties in good health and CMV-seronegative. CDR3 in amino acids: CASSHGGETQYF. In nucleotides, the CDR3 is TGTGCCAGCAGCCACGGCGGAGAGACCCAGTACTTC. Based on the CDR3 plus reference TRBV7-2 and TRBJ2-5, the full variable domain is GAGVSQSPSNKVTEKGKDVELRCDPISGHTALYWYRQSLGQGLEFLIYFQGNSAPDKSGLPSDRFSAERTGGSVSTLTIQRTQQEDSAVYLCASSHGGETQYFGPGTRLLVL.